Following are 8 T cell receptor beta chains from one sample sequenced in a study of blood T cell repertoires in COVID-19. Using immunoSEQ multiplex PCR, the repertoire was profiled, and TCRdb retains in-frame clones only, with some absent. The table includes some 190,000 clones, approximately 88% detected once. Sequencing used PBMCs or T cells enriched from blood (not recorded which). The receptors were sampled from a woman in her twenties or thirties who had recovered from COVID-19.

This chain uses TRBV18 with TRBJ1-4; no definite D call. V was clipped by 3 bases and J by 4 bases, with 15 bases between them. Germline values: CDR1 KGHSH, CDR2 LQKENI. The CDR3 is 16 amino acids. CDR3 coding DNA: TGTGCCAGCTCACCGAAGTCCGGAGGGATTAATGAAAAACTGTTTTTT. Its translation: CASSPKSGGINEKLFF.

The rearrangement joins TRBV3-1 (or the pseudogene TRBV3-2) to TRBJ2-1; D is perhaps TRBD2 (6 bases). Germline CDR1 LGHDT, CDR2 YNNKEL (reference sequence). CDR3 length equals 15 residues. Trimming took off 0 bases at V and 7 bases at J, with 13 bases between the two ends. The CDR3 sequence is CASSQDLGGSNEQFF. Here the CDR3 DNA reads TGTGCCAGCAGCCAAGATTTGGGGGGTAGTAATGAGCAGTTCTTC.

This clone was seen a single time. This rearrangement joins TRBV9 to TRBJ1-3, with D unclear. Trimming pared 0 bases from V and 3 bases from J, leaving 7 bases between. The V gene's germline CDR1 is SGDLS and CDR2 YYNGEE. The CDR3 consists of 14 residues. CDR3 sequence reads: CASSVGGIGNTIYF. The CDR3 bases are TGTGCCAGCAGCGTAGGAGGGATTGGAAACACCATATATTTT.

The chain has TRBV18 and TRBJ2-1; TRBD2 agrees at 7 bases. The V and J ends lost 2 bases and 9 bases, in that order; junction bases with no gene match: 10. The CDR3 loop spans 15 amino acids. The germline CDR1 and CDR2 sequences are KGHSH and LQKENI. The CDR3 here is CASSPRQGGEGEQFF. CDR3 bases: TGTGCCAGCTCACCAAGGCAGGGTGGGGAGGGTGAGCAGTTCTTC.

The J gene is TRBJ2-1, the V gene TRBV28; 13 nucleotides agree with TRBD2. The CDR3 contains 17 residues. The V gene's germline CDR1 is MDHEN and CDR2 SYDVKM. The J segment lost 7 bases and the V segment lost 4 bases, leaving 10 bases of the junction unmatched. This CDR3 is CASSSRSTSGRQNEQFF. The DNA for the CDR3 is TGTGCCAGCAGTTCCCGATCGACTAGCGGGAGGCAGAATGAGCAGTTCTTC.

The rearrangement joins TRBV3-1 (or the pseudogene TRBV3-2) to TRBJ2-2, with D possibly being TRBD1 (6 bases). The CDR3 runs to 16 residues. Germline CDR1 is LGHDT and CDR2 is YNNKEL (reference sequence). V was trimmed by 7 bases and J by 0 bases, leaving 15 bases between them. The CDR3 reads CASTEIQGTNTGELFF. The DNA for the CDR3 is TGTGCCAGCACGGAAATACAGGGTACGAACACCGGGGAGCTGTTTTTT.

The J gene is TRBJ1-3, the V gene TRBV15, with D perhaps TRBD1 (5 bases). Trimming pared 1 base from V and 3 bases from J, leaving 10 bases between. The CDR3 runs 15 residues. Germline loops: CDR1 LNHNV, CDR2 YYDKDF (reference sequence). The CDR3 sequence is CATSRVGAFGNTIYF. As DNA, the CDR3 is TGTGCCACCAGCAGAGTAGGGGCGTTTGGAAACACCATATATTTT.

This clone was recorded at least ten times. The CDR3 sequence: CASSISYGQGRDASYEQYF. The CDR3 DNA reads TGTGCCAGCAGCATCTCATACGGACAGGGGAGAGATGCGTCCTACGAGCAGTACTTC. This sequence joins TRBV21-1 and TRBJ2-7; no DNA check was done on the table's D call, TRBD1. TRBV21-1 is a pseudogene. CDR3 length: 19 amino acids.